This section outlines one TCR beta chain sequence together with its context. A junction boundary mismatches the germline segment, possibly from a read error. Method: immunoSEQ multiplex PCR; TCRdb's copy keeps in-frame clones and lacks some. The sample contains about 110,000 clones, approximately 89% of which appear only once. These data come from a study of T cell responses to AZD1222 COVID-19 vaccine. This CDR3 has 15 residues. Germline values: CDR1 MGHRA, CDR2 YSYEKL. Here the sequenced sample was peripheral blood, taken 28 days after the second AZD1222 dose. This chain connects TRBV4-1 to TRBJ1-2; D unresolved. The clonotype comes from an adult who received the AZD1222 COVID-19 vaccine. CDR3 DNA sequence: TGCGCCAGCAGCCCCTTGTCCGAAAGGGCGGTCGGGGTGGTCTTC. The encoded protein is CASSPLSERAVGVVF.